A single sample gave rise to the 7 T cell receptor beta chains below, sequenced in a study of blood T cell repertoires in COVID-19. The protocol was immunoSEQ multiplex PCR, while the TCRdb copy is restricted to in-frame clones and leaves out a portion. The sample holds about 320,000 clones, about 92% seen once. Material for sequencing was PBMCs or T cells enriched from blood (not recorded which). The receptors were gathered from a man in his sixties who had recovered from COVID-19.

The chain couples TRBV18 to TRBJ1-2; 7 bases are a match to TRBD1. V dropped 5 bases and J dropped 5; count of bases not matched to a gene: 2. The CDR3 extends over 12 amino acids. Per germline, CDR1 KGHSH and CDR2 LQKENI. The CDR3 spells CASSAQGYGYTF. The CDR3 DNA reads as TGTGCCAGCTCAGCACAGGGGTATGGCTACACCTTC.

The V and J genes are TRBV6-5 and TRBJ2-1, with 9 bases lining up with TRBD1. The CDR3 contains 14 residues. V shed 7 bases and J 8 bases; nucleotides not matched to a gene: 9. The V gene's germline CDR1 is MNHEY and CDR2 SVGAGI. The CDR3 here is CASNQQGAVDEQFF. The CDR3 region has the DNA TGTGCCAGCAATCAACAGGGGGCTGTGGATGAGCAGTTCTTC.

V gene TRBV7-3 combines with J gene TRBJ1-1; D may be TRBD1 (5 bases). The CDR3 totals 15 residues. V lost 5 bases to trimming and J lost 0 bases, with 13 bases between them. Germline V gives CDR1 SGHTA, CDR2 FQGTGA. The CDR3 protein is CASSPFGGLNTEAFF. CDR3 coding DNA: TGTGCCAGCAGCCCATTCGGGGGTTTGAACACTGAAGCTTTCTTT.

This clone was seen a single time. The CDR3 loop is CASSLAGGPKNIQYF. The CDR3, as DNA: TGTGCCAGCAGCTTGGCTGGAGGGCCGAAAAACATTCAGTACTTC. The chain has TRBV5-6 and TRBJ2-4; tentative D call: TRBD2 (6 bases). The CDR3 is made up of 15 amino acids. Trimming stripped 0 bases from V and 4 bases from J, with 11 bases between. In germline, CDR1 is SGHDT, CDR2 YYEEEE. The full variable domain, with the rest looked up from reference TRBV5-6 and TRBJ2-4, is DAGVTQSPTHLIKTRGQQVTLRCSPKSGHDTVSWYQQALGQGPQFIFQYYEEEERQRGNFPDRFSGHQFPNYSSELNVNALLLGDSALYLCASSLAGGPKNIQYFGAGTRLSVL.

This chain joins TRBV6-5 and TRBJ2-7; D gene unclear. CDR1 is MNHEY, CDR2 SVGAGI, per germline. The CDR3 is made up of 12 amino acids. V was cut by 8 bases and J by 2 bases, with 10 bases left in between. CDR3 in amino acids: CASGLETYEQYF. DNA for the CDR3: TGTGCCAGCGGTCTGGAGACCTACGAGCAGTACTTC.

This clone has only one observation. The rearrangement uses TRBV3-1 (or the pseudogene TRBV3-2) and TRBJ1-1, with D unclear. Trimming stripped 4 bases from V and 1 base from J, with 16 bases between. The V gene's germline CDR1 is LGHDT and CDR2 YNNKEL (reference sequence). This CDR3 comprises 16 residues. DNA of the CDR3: TGTGCCAGCAGCCCGCAGATCGGCGGAAGGAACACTGAAGCTTTCTTT. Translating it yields CASSPQIGGRNTEAFF.

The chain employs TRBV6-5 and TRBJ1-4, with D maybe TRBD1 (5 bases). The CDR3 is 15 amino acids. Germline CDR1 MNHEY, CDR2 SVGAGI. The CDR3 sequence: CATNPGGLPNEKLFF. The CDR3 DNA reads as TGTGCTACCAACCCGGGGGGTTTGCCTAATGAAAAACTGTTTTTT.